Shown below are 18 T cell receptor beta chains from a single sample sequenced in a study of blood T cell repertoires in COVID-19. Profiled with immunoSEQ multiplex PCR; TCRdb holds only in-frame clones, not every one. Among about 330,000 clones, about 87% were seen once, and the ten largest hold roughly a tenth. The sequencing sample was made of peripheral blood. These receptors were taken from a man between 25 and 39 years old with COVID-19, enrolled during active disease.

This chain uses TRBV11-3 with TRBJ2-6; TRBD2 matches 10 bases. The CDR3 sequence is 20 residues long. Germline trimming cut 0 bases from V and 0 bases from J; bases unmatched to any gene: 8. Germline assignment: CDR1 SGHNT and CDR2 YENEEA. The CDR3 region has the DNA TGTGCCAGCAGCTTAGACTTAGGGACTAGCGTATTCTCTGGGGCCAACGTCCTGACTTTC. It encodes CASSLDLGTSVFSGANVLTF.

This sequence joins TRBV19 and TRBJ1-5, with a possible D match to TRBD1 (5 bases). Germline V gives CDR1 LNHDA, CDR2 SQIVND (reference sequence). There are 12 residues in the CDR3. The DNA of the CDR3 is TGTGCACAACGGGGGGTGGCGCAGCCCCAGCATTTT. Its translation is CAQRGVAQPQHF.

V and J are TRBV27 and TRBJ2-2; the match to TRBD2 covers 8 bases. The CDR3 consists of 13 residues. Germline V CDR1 and CDR2: MNHEY, SMNVEV (reference sequence). V gave up 8 bases and J gave up 7 bases; unmatched junction bases: 6. In DNA, the CDR3 is TGTGCCAGCTCTCCCGGGGGGGACGGGGAGCTGTTTTTT. Translation: CASSPGGDGELFF.

CDR3 region: CASSPNSPGDTEAFF. In DNA, the CDR3 is TGTGCCAGCAGCCCAAACTCTCCAGGGGACACTGAAGCTTTCTTT. The rearrangement uses TRBV9 and TRBJ1-1; weak D call: TRBD1 (6 bases). V lost 4 bases, J lost 3 bases, and 16 bases lay in between. The CDR3 is 15 amino acids. The germline gives CDR1 SGDLS, CDR2 YYNGEE.

The chain uses TRBV28 and TRBJ1-1, with 10 bases that match TRBD1. Germline CDR1 MDHEN, CDR2 SYDVKM. This CDR3 has 15 amino acids. Trimming removed 10 bases from V and 1 base from J; junction bases left unmatched: 9. Written as DNA, the CDR3 is TGTGCCACCCGGGACAGGGGATTAGAGAACACTGAAGCTTTCTTT. Protein sequence: CATRDRGLENTEAFF.

V is TRBV28 and J is TRBJ2-7; 7 bases are shared with TRBD1. V lost 5 bases, J lost 6 bases, and 10 bases stayed unmatched. CDR1 and CDR2 (germline): MDHEN, SYDVKM. CDR3 length equals 14 residues. The CDR3 nucleotides read TGTGCCAGCAGTACCTTACAGGGGATCCTCGAGCAGTACTTC. This gives the protein CASSTLQGILEQYF.

This chain links TRBV19 with TRBJ1-1, with D perhaps TRBD1 (5 bases). V gave up 3 bases and J gave up 1 base, with 9 bases separating them. This CDR3 has 14 residues. Germline V CDR1 and CDR2: LNHDA, SQIVND (reference sequence). The CDR3 nucleotides read TGTGCCAGTAGTATCATTACAGGGAACACTGAAGCTTTCTTT. It specifies CASSIITGNTEAFF.

V usage is TRBV5-1 and J usage is TRBJ2-5; D unclear. The CDR3 sequence is 13 residues long. Trimming removed 4 bases from V and 0 bases from J, with 7 bases in between. CDR1 and CDR2 from the germline V gene are SGHRS and YFSETQ. The DNA for the CDR3 is TGCGCCAGCAGCCTCGTAGACCAAGAGACCCAGTACTTC. This gives the protein CASSLVDQETQYF.

This clone has only one observation. This rearrangement joins TRBV19 to TRBJ1-5; possible D gene TRBD1, 6 bases. Germline CDR1 is LNHDA and CDR2 is SQIVND (reference sequence). The CDR3 has 12 amino acids. V lost 6 bases and J lost 6, with 9 bases in between. CDR3 region: CASSPGVQPQHF. The CDR3 DNA follows: TGTGCCAGTAGCCCAGGGGTTCAGCCCCAGCATTTT.

V is TRBV19 and J is TRBJ1-2; 7 nucleotides line up with TRBD1. Germline values: CDR1 LNHDA, CDR2 SQIVND (reference sequence). V was pared by 8 bases and J by 6 bases, with 9 bases of the junction left unmatched. The CDR3 consists of 13 residues. This CDR3 reads CASGTGAPHGYTF. CDR3 in DNA: TGTGCCAGTGGAACAGGGGCCCCACATGGCTACACCTTC.

The chain carries TRBV19 and TRBJ2-2; 13 positions agree with TRBD2. With V trimmed by 8 bases and J by 4 bases, 13 bases remained unmatched. Germline V gene data show CDR1 as LNHDA and CDR2 as SQIVND (reference sequence). The length of the CDR3 is 18 residues. The CDR3: CASLWRTSGSLFTGELFF. For the CDR3, the DNA is TGTGCCAGTCTCTGGAGGACTAGCGGGAGTCTATTCACCGGGGAGCTGTTTTTT.

The J gene is TRBJ2-1, the V gene TRBV11-2, with D perhaps TRBD2 (6 bases). The CDR3 covers 17 residues. The V gene lost 6 bases and the J gene lost 4 bases, with 22 bases spanning the gap. Germline CDR1 reads SGHAT; CDR2 reads FQNNGV. In nucleotides, the CDR3 is TGTGCCAGCAGTAGGGGTGACGGGAGACTCCTTTACAATGAGCAGTTCTTC. This encodes CASSRGDGRLLYNEQFF.

The chain recombines TRBV10-3 with TRBJ1-5; 7 nucleotides line up with TRBD1. The germline V gene has CDR1 ENHRY and CDR2 SYGVKD. The CDR3 sequence is 14 residues long. The ends lost 4 bases at V and 6 bases at J; junction bases unmatched: 6. The CDR3 sequence: CAISVEGAGQPQHF. CDR3 coding DNA: TGTGCCATCAGTGTCGAGGGGGCAGGTCAGCCCCAGCATTTT.

The CDR3 loop is CASTRDREGQSYEKLFF. For the CDR3, the DNA is TGTGCCAGCACTCGGGACCGTGAGGGACAGTCTTATGAAAAACTGTTTTTT. V and J are TRBV6-6 and TRBJ1-4; 7 bases are shared with TRBD1. The CDR3 has 17 amino acids. V gave up 7 bases and J gave up 6 bases; unmatched junction bases: 17. CDR1 and CDR2 from the germline V gene are MNHNY and SVGAGI (reference sequence).

A single count supports this clone. The rearrangement uses TRBV5-4 and TRBJ2-5, with 12 bases matching TRBD2. V shed 3 bases and J 5 bases; nucleotides not matched to a gene: 2. The length of the CDR3 is 14 residues. The germline V gene has CDR1 SGHNT and CDR2 YYREEE (reference sequence). CDR3 DNA: TGTGCCAGCAGCTCGACTAGCGGGAGCGAGACCCAGTACTTC. Its protein is CASSSTSGSETQYF.

V is TRBV11-3 and J is TRBJ2-7; 8 bases agree with TRBD1. J gave up 2 bases and V 5 bases, and 11 bases lay outside the gene matches. Per the germline V gene, CDR1 is SGHNT and CDR2 is YENEEA. This CDR3 has 16 amino acids. This CDR3 reads CASSTGTGSRAYEQYF. The CDR3 region has the DNA TGTGCCAGCAGCACCGGGACAGGATCGAGGGCCTACGAGCAGTACTTC.

The CDR3 spells CASNLSGRNIQYF. Here the CDR3 DNA reads TGTGCCAGCAACCTTAGCGGGAGGAACATTCAGTACTTC. The V call is TRBV28, the J call TRBJ2-4, with 10 bases fitting TRBD2. With V trimmed by 7 bases and J by 7 bases, 4 bases remained unmatched. The CDR3 runs to 13 residues. CDR1 and CDR2 (germline): MDHEN, SYDVKM. The full variable domain, in which reference TRBV28 and TRBJ2-4 provide the parts outside the CDR3, is DVKVTQSSRYLVKRTGEKVFLECVQDMDHENMFWYRQDPGLGLRLIYFSYDVKMKEKGDIPEGYSVSREKKERFSLILESASTNQTSMYLCASNLSGRNIQYFGAGTRLSVL.

In this sample, this clone turned up once. This chain uses TRBV28 with TRBJ1-2, with 8 positions matching TRBD1. Looked up from germline, CDR1 is MDHEN and CDR2 is SYDVKM. Germline trimming cut 6 bases from V and 4 bases from J; bases unmatched to any gene: 13. The CDR3 runs to 16 residues. The CDR3 DNA reads as TGTGCCAGCAGGCAACCCTGGACAGGGACGATCTATGGCTACACCTTC. Its translation: CASRQPWTGTIYGYTF.